Listed below are T cell receptor beta chains from one sample, sequenced in a study of T cell responses to AZD1222 COVID-19 vaccine. This table comes from immunoSEQ multiplex PCR, and its TCRdb copy is limited to in-frame clones, with some not included. Altogether about 120,000 clones are present, about 88% being singletons, with the ten largest covering about 4%. This specimen consisted of peripheral blood, obtained 28 days after the second AZD1222 dose. These receptors all come from an adult who received the AZD1222 COVID-19 vaccine. CDR3s include the opening cysteine and the closing phenylalanine or tryptophan. The D gene is left open where the match is weak. The size of a clone is reported for some rows only, either as once, few or many, or as a class for expanded clones.

j_call v_call d_call clone_size cdr3_aa cdr3_nt
TRBJ2-7 TRBV2 TRBD2 . CASSPTSGSNEQYF TGTGCCAGCAGCCCGACTAGCGGGAGTAACGAGCAGTACTTC
TRBJ1-1 TRBV11-1 TRBD1 . CASSAGDRGRNTEAFF TGTGCCAGCAGCGCTGGCGACAGGGGGCGGAACACTGAAGCTTTCTTT
TRBJ2-1 TRBV28 TRBD2 . CASSSAGVSYNEQFF TGTGCCAGCAGTTCAGCGGGAGTCTCCTACAATGAGCAGTTCTTC
TRBJ1-2 TRBV4-3 . . CASSQGNNYGYTF TGCGCCAGCAGCCAAGGAAACAACTATGGCTACACCTTC
TRBJ1-6 TRBV6-5 . . CATTRIQGNSPLHF TGTGCCACGACACGCATACAGGGAAATTCACCCCTCCACTTT
TRBJ2-3 TRBV5-1 . . CASSLNRALSTDTQYF TGCGCCAGCAGCTTAAACAGGGCCCTGAGCACAGATACGCAGTATTTT
TRBJ1-2 TRBV5-8 . . CASSLGQVPGYTF TGTGCCAGCAGCTTGGGACAGGTTCCGGGCTACACCTTC
TRBJ2-3 TRBV19 . . CASSYSWDTQYF TGTGCCAGTAGTTATTCTTGGGATACGCAGTATTTT
TRBJ2-7 TRBV30 . . CAWTPVDGVRQYF TGTGCCTGGACCCCCGTCGATGGGGTTCGGCAGTACTTC
TRBJ2-5 TRBV24-1 . . CATSDWGETQYF TGTGCCACCAGTGATTGGGGGGAGACCCAGTACTTC
TRBJ2-1 TRBV7-3 TRBD2 . CASSLRWEGTEQFF TGTGCCAGCAGCTTAAGGTGGGAGGGGACTGAGCAGTTCTTC
TRBJ1-4 TRBV10-1 TRBD1 . CASSPGTGEKNFTNEKLFF TGCGCCAGCAGTCCGGGGACAGGGGAAAAGAATTTTACTAATGAAAAACTGTTTTTT
TRBJ1-5 TRBV4-1 . once CASSQDWRGANQPQHF TGCGCCAGCAGCCAAGATTGGAGAGGGGCCAATCAGCCCCAGCATTTT
TRBJ2-7 TRBV5-1 . once CASSARPAPGYEQYF TGCGCCAGCAGCGCCCGACCAGCCCCGGGCTACGAGCAGTACTTC
TRBJ1-1 TRBV11-1 . . CASSRTGNTEAFF TGTGCCAGCAGCCGAACTGGGAACACTGAAGCTTTCTTT
TRBJ1-2 TRBV29-1 . . CSARTWEGYTF TGCAGCGCCCGGACGTGGGAAGGCTACACCTTC
TRBJ1-1 TRBV5-1 . . CASSFVDGEAFF TGCGCCAGCAGCTTTGTAGACGGTGAAGCTTTCTTT
TRBJ1-5 TRBV6-6 . . CASSYSENQPQHF TGTGCCAGCAGTTACTCTGAAAATCAGCCCCAGCATTTT
TRBJ2-4 TRBV4-1 TRBD2 . CASSQDRATSGRGVKNIQYF TGCGCCAGCAGCCAAGATCGCGCTACTAGCGGGAGGGGGGTCAAAAACATTCAGTACTTC
TRBJ2-7 TRBV19 . . CASSIISGSYEQYF TGTGCCAGTAGTATCATTTCCGGCTCCTACGAGCAGTACTTC
TRBJ2-7 TRBV5-4 TRBD2 few CASSPGLAGALSYEQYF TGTGCCAGCAGCCCAGGACTAGCGGGGGCCCTTAGCTACGAGCAGTACTTC
TRBJ2-7 TRBV7-8 TRBD1 . CASSFGTGGYEQYF TGTGCCAGCAGCTTCGGGACAGGGGGCTACGAGCAGTACTTC
TRBJ2-7 TRBV18 TRBD2 . CASSSGLAGAYEQYF TGTGCCAGCTCATCGGGACTAGCGGGAGCCTACGAGCAGTACTTC
TRBJ1-6 TRBV2 . . CASSGATYNSPLHF TGTGCCAGCAGTGGGGCTACCTATAATTCACCCCTCCACTTT
TRBJ1-2 TRBV6-1 . . CASSYFQGSGYTF TGTGCCAGCAGTTATTTTCAGGGTTCTGGCTACACCTTC
TRBJ1-5 TRBV28 . . CATTRQGAHQPQHF TGTGCCACCACCCGCCAAGGGGCCCATCAGCCCCAGCATTTT
TRBJ1-2 TRBV19 TRBD1 . CATQGGGYTF TGTGCCACCCAGGGGGGTGGCTACACCTTC
TRBJ1-2 TRBV30 . once CAWSVSYGYTF TGTGCCTGGAGTGTGAGCTATGGCTACACCTTC
TRBJ1-1 TRBV28 . . CASELEATYRTEAFF TGTGCCAGCGAATTAGAGGCAACTTATAGGACTGAAGCTTTCTTT
TRBJ2-2 TRBV4-1 . . CASSLLASGELFF TGCGCCAGCAGCCTCCTGGCATCCGGGGAGCTGTTTTTT
TRBJ2-3 TRBV5-6 TRBD2 . CASSLGLADTDTQYF TGTGCCAGCAGCTTGGGGCTAGCGGACACAGATACGCAGTATTTT
TRBJ1-1 TRBV28 . . CASRRAITEGTEAFF TGTGCCAGCAGGCGGGCAATAACCGAGGGGACTGAAGCTTTCTTT
TRBJ1-1 TRBV11-3 . . CASSLGGPSNTEAFF TGTGCCAGCAGCCTAGGGGGGCCTTCGAACACTGAAGCTTTCTTT
TRBJ2-1 TRBV7-2 . . CASSPSGRTYNEQFF TGTGCCAGCAGCCCCAGCGGGCGCACCTACAATGAGCAGTTCTTC
TRBJ1-2 TRBV5-1 TRBD1 . CASSADPRTGWEGYTF TGCGCCAGCAGCGCCGACCCACGGACAGGGTGGGAGGGCTACACCTTC
TRBJ1-1 TRBV18 . . CASSPDQNTEAFF TGTGCCAGCTCACCAGACCAGAACACTGAAGCTTTCTTT
TRBJ2-3 TRBV19 . . CASSKRGRQASVGDTQYF TGTGCCAGTAGTAAAAGGGGCCGTCAGGCTAGCGTCGGAGATACGCAGTATTTT
TRBJ1-1 TRBV7-9 . . CASSDRDLRDTEAFF TGTGCCAGCAGCGACCGGGACCTTCGGGACACTGAAGCTTTCTTT
TRBJ1-6 TRBV6-4 . once CASSAEASRSPLHF TGTGCCAGCAGTGCCGAGGCCTCGCGTTCACCCCTCCACTTT
TRBJ1-2 TRBV30 TRBD1 once CAWSPGQAPYGYTF TGTGCCTGGAGTCCAGGACAGGCCCCGTATGGCTACACCTTC
TRBJ1-6 TRBV9 TRBD1 . CASTRQGNSPLHF TGTGCCAGCACCCGACAGGGGAATTCACCCCTCCACTTT
TRBJ2-6 TRBV9 . . CASSRWPGAVSGANVLTF TGTGCCAGCAGCCGGTGGCCGGGGGCCGTCTCTGGGGCCAACGTCCTGACTTTC
TRBJ2-5 TRBV11-3 . . CASARGETQYF TGTGCCAGCGCCCGGGGGGAGACCCAGTACTTC
TRBJ1-6 TRBV28 TRBD1 . CASSPTGTANSPLHF TGTGCCAGCAGTCCCACCGGGACAGCCAATTCACCCCTCCACTTT